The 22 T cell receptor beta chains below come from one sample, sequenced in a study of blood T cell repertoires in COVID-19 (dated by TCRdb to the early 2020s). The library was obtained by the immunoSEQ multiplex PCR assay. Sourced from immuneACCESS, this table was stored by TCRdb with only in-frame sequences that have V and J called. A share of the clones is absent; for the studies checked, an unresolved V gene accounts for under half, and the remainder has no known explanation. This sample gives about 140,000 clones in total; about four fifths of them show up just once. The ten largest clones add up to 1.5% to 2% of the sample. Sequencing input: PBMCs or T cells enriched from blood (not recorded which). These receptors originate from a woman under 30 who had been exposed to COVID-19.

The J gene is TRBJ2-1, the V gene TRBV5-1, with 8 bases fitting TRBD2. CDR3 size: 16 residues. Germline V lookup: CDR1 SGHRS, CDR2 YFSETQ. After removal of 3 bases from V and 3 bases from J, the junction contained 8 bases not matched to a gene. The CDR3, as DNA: TGCGCCAGCAGCTCCTTCGGGACTAGAAACTACAATGAGCAGTTCTTC. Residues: CASSSFGTRNYNEQFF.

This CDR3 is CASSQDETSGSHEQYF. The CDR3 DNA follows: TGTGCCAGCAGCCAAGACGAGACTAGCGGGAGTCACGAGCAGTACTTC. The genes are TRBV4-2 and TRBJ2-7; 12 nucleotides align to TRBD2. The CDR3 is made up of 16 amino acids. Trimming cost V 0 bases and J 5 bases; bases outside gene matches: 5. The germline gives CDR1 LGHNA, CDR2 YNFKEQ.

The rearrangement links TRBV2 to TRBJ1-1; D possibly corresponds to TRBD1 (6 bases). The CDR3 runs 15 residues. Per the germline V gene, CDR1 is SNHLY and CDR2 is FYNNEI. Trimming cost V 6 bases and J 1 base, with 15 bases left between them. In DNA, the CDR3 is TGTGCCAGCAGCGAGCCTTGGACAGCGAACACTGAAGCTTTCTTT. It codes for CASSEPWTANTEAFF.

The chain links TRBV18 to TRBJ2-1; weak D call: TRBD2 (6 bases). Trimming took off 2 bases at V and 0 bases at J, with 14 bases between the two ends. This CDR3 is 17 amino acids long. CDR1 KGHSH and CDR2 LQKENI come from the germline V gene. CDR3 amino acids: CASSPAGRRNSYNEQFF. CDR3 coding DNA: TGTGCCAGCTCACCAGCGGGACGGAGGAACTCCTACAATGAGCAGTTCTTC.

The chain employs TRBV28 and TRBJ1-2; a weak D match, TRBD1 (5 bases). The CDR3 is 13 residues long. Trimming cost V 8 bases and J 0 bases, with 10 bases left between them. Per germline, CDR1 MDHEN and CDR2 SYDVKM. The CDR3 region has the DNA TGTGCCAGCGACAGCTTACCTAACTATGGCTACACCTTC. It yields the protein CASDSLPNYGYTF.

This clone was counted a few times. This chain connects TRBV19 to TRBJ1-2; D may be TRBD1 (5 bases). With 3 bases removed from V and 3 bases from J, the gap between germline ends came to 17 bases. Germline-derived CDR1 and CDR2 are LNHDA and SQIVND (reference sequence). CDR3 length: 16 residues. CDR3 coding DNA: TGTGCCAGTAGTATTGGAAAAATACAGGTTCACTATGGCTACACCTTC. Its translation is CASSIGKIQVHYGYTF. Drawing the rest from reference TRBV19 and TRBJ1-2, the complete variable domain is DGGITQSPKYLFRKEGQNVTLSCEQNLNHDAMYWYRQDPGQGLRLIYYSQIVNDFQKGDIAEGYSVSREKKESFPLTVTSAQKNPTAFYLCASSIGKIQVHYGYTFGSGTRLTVV.

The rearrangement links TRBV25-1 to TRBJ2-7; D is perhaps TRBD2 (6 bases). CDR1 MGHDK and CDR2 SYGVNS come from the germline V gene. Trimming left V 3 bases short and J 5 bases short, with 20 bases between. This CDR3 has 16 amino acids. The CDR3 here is CASSDLAVHPGDEQYF. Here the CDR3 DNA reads TGTGCCAGCAGTGACTTAGCGGTACACCCGGGGGACGAGCAGTACTTC.

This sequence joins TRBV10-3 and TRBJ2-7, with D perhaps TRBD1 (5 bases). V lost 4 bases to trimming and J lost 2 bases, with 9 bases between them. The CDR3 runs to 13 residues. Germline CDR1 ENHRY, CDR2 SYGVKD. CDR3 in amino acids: CAISGQRTYEQYF. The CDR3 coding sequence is TGTGCCATCAGTGGACAGCGAACCTACGAGCAGTACTTC.

The CDR3 nucleotides are TGTGCCAGCAGTTTGCACAGCTCTGGGGCCAACGTCCTGACTTTC. Translation gives CASSLHSSGANVLTF. The V and J genes are TRBV28 and TRBJ2-6; unclear D gene. V was pared by 3 bases and J by 0 bases, with 6 bases between. The length of the CDR3 is 15 residues. Looked up from germline, CDR1 is MDHEN and CDR2 is SYDVKM.

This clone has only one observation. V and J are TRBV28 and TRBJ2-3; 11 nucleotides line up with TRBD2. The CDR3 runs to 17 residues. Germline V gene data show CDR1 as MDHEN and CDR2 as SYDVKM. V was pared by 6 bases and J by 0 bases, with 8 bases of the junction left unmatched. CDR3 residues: CASSPDGLAGSTDTQYF. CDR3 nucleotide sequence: TGTGCCAGCAGCCCAGACGGACTAGCGGGTAGCACAGATACGCAGTATTTT.

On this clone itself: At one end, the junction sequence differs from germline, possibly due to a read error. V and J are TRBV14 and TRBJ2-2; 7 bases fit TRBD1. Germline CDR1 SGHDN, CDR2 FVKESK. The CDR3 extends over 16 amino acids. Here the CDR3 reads CASSQRTGSNAGELFF. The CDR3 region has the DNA TGTGCCAGCAGCCAAAGGACAGGCTCGAACGCCGGGGAGCTGTTTTTT.

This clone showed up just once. CDR3 DNA sequence: TGTGCCAGCAGCTTAGCGGTCCAGTACCTCTCTGGAAACACCATATATTTT. As protein: CASSLAVQYLSGNTIYF. This chain links TRBV7-9 with TRBJ1-3; D is undetermined. Germline V gene lookup returns CDR1 SEHNR and CDR2 FQNEAQ (reference sequence). V was cut by 0 bases and J by 0 bases, with 12 bases left in between. The CDR3 loop spans 17 amino acids.

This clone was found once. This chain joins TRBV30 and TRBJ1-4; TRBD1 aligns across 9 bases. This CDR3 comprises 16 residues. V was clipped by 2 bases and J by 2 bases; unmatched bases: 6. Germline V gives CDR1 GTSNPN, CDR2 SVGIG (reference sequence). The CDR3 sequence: CAWSNRGLLTNEKLFF. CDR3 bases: TGTGCCTGGAGTAACAGGGGGCTTTTGACTAATGAAAAACTGTTTTTT.

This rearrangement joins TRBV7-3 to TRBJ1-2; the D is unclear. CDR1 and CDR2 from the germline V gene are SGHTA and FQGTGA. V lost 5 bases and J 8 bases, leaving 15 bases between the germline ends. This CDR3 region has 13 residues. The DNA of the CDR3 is TGTGCCAGCAGCCTACTCGAGGTGGTAGGCTACACCTTC. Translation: CASSLLEVVGYTF. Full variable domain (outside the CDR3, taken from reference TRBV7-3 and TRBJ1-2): GAGVSQTPSNKVTEKGKYVELRCDPISGHTALYWYRQSLGQGPEFLIYFQGTGAADDSGLPNDRFFAVRPEGSVSTLKIQRTERGDSAVYLCASSLLEVVGYTFGSGTRLTVV.

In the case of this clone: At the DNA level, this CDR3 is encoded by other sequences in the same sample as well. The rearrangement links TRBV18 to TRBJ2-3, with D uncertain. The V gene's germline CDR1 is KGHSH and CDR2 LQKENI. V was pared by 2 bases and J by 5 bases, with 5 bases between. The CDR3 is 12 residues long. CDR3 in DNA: TGTGCCAGCTCACCATCCGGAGATACGCAGTATTTT. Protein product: CASSPSGDTQYF. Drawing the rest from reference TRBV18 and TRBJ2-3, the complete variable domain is NAGVMQNPRHLVRRRGQEARLRCSPMKGHSHVYWYRQLPEEGLKFMVYLQKENIIDESGMPKERFSAEFPKEGPSILRIQQVVRGDSAAYFCASSPSGDTQYFGPGTRLTVL.

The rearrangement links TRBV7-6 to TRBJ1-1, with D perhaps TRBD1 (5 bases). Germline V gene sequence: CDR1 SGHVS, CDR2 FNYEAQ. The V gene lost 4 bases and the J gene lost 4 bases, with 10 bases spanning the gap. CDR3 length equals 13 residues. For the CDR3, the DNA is TGTGCCAGCAGCTCTCCGGGACTCACTGAAGCTTTCTTT. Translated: CASSSPGLTEAFF.

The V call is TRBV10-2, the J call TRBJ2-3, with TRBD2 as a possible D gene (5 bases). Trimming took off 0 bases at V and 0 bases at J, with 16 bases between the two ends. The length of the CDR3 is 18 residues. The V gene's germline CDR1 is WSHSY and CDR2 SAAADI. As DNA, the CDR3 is TGCGCCAGCAGTGAGTCGCGTGGCGGGCTTACTAGCACAGATACGCAGTATTTT. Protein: CASSESRGGLTSTDTQYF.

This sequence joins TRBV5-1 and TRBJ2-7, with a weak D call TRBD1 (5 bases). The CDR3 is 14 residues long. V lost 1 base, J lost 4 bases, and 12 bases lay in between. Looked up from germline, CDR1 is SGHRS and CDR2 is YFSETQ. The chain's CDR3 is CASSLQGPGYEQYF. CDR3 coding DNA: TGCGCCAGCAGCTTGCAGGGCCCTGGGTACGAGCAGTACTTC.

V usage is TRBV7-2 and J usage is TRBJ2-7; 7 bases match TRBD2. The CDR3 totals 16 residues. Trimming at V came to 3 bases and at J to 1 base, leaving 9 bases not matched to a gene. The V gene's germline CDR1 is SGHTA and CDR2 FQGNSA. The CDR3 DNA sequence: TGTGCCAGCAGCTTTTCTGGACCGGGAGGATCCTACGAGCAGTACTTC. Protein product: CASSFSGPGGSYEQYF.

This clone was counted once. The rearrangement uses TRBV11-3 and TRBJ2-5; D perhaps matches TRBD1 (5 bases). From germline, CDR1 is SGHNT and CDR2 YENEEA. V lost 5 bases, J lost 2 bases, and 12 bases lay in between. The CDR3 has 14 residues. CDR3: CASSLSTGQETQYF. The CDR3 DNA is TGTGCCAGCAGCCTCTCCACAGGTCAAGAGACCCAGTACTTC.

Here the CDR3 DNA reads TGTGCCAGCAGTTTCCCCGGACTAGCGGACAACACCGGGGAGCTGTTTTTT. Residues: CASSFPGLADNTGELFF. This chain uses TRBV27 with TRBJ2-2; 10 nucleotides match TRBD2. The junction had 6 bases not matched to a gene; V was cut back by 3 bases and J by 2 bases. The CDR3 extends over 17 amino acids. In germline, CDR1 is MNHEY, CDR2 SMNVEV (reference sequence).

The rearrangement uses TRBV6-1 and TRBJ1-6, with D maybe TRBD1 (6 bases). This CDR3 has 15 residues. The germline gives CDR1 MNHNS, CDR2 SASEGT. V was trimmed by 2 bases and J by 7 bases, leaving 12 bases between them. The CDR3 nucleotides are TGTGCCAGCAGTGAATCTCGGACAGTGAATTCACCCCTCCACTTT. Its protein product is CASSESRTVNSPLHF.